This T cell receptor beta chain originates from a study of T cells in Graves' hyperthyroidism and ophthalmopathy. About the research overall: Peripheral blood draws took place at initial diagnosis, ahead of any treatment.

The V gene lost 2 bases and the J gene lost 2 bases, with 8 bases spanning the gap. The CDR3 covers 14 residues. Looked up from germline, CDR1 is SGHVS and CDR2 is FQNEAQ. The diagnoses drew upon clinical symptoms, serum thyroxine and TRAb, thyroid ultrasound and orbital computed tomography. This clonotype appeared many times. Antigen specificity is unknown. Amplification yielded TCR beta CDR3 regions, with RNA transcripts as the source. RT-PCR in the first round (using the HTBI primer set) targeted the TCR CDR3. TCRdb recomputed calls from the multiplex PCR reads with MiXCR, one row per CDR3 protein. This sample has 380,000 or so distinct CDR3 sequences, with about 14% found just once. General study findings and limits: Appearing also in blood were most of the thyroid clonotypes expanded above 0.001.

This chain connects TRBV7-8 to TRBJ2-3; D is uncertain. The origin of this receptor is a woman under 40 with Graves' hyperthyroidism. Material for sequencing was blood. Here the CDR3 DNA reads TGTGCCAGCAGCTTAAGGGAACCCACAGATACGCAGTATTTT. Its translation: CASSLREPTDTQYF.